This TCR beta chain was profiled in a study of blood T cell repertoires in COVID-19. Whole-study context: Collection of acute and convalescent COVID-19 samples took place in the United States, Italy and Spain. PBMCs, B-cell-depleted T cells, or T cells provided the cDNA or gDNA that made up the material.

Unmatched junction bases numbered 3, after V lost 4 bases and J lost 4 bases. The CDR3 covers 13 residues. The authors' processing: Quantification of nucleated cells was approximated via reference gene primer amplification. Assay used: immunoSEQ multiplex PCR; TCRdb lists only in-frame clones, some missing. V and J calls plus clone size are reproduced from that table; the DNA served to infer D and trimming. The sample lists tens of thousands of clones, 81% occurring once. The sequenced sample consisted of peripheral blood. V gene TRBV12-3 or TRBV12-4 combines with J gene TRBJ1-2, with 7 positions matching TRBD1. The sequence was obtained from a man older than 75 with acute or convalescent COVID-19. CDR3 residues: CASSSGTAYGYTF. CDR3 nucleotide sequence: TGTGCCAGCAGTTCAGGGACAGCCTATGGCTACACCTTC.